One and the same sample provided the 10 T cell receptor beta chains below, sequenced in a study of blood T cell repertoires in COVID-19. The protocol was immunoSEQ multiplex PCR, while the TCRdb copy is restricted to in-frame clones and leaves out a portion. Of about 200,000 clones listed, 80% to 85% are singletons. The sequencing sample was made of PBMCs or T cells enriched from blood (not recorded which). The receptors shown here come from a man aged 35-49 years who had recovered from COVID-19.

J is TRBJ2-7 and V is TRBV6-5; the match to TRBD2 covers 10 bases. There are 16 residues in the CDR3. Germline loops: CDR1 MNHEY, CDR2 SVGAGI. Trimming took 4 bases from V and 5 from J; bases not matched to a gene: 11. CDR3 nucleotide sequence: TGTGCCAGCAGTTCCGCCGCTAGCGGGGGAGGGGACGAGCAGTACTTC. Translating it yields CASSSAASGGGDEQYF.

The V gene is TRBV5-1, the J gene TRBJ2-1; 13 bases fit TRBD2. Germline V gene sequence: CDR1 SGHRS, CDR2 YFSETQ. This CDR3 has 16 residues. Germline trimming cut 0 bases from V and 8 bases from J; bases unmatched to any gene: 5. In DNA form, the CDR3 reads TGCGCCAGCAGCTTGGACGGGACTAGCGGGATCTATGAGCAGTTCTTC. Its translation: CASSLDGTSGIYEQFF.

The V call is TRBV24-1, the J call TRBJ2-3; 9 bases map to TRBD1. CDR1 and CDR2 (germline): KGHDR, SFDVKD. V lost 1 base, J lost 5 bases, and 6 bases stayed unmatched. The CDR3 covers 16 residues. The CDR3 nucleotides are TGTGCCACCAGTGATTTAAAAACAGGGGGCGTAGATACGCAGTATTTT. Protein: CATSDLKTGGVDTQYF.

The gene calls are TRBV30 and TRBJ2-7, with TRBD1 matching 7 bases. CDR1 is GTSNPN and CDR2 is SVGIG in the germline V gene (reference sequence). V was pared by 5 bases and J by 4 bases, with 2 bases of the junction left unmatched. The CDR3 totals 11 residues. CDR3: CAWQGDYEQYF. The CDR3 DNA reads as TGTGCCTGGCAGGGGGATTACGAGCAGTACTTC.

This clone showed up just once. The chain employs TRBV5-1 and TRBJ1-1, with D tentatively TRBD1 (5 bases). The V end lost 4 bases, the J end lost 7 bases, and 17 bases lay between the germline ends. Per germline, CDR1 SGHRS and CDR2 YFSETQ. The CDR3 spans 14 residues. CDR3 nucleotides: TGCGCCAGCAGCCGAGGGGAGGGGCTCCATGAAGCTTTCTTT. Its protein product is CASSRGEGLHEAFF. The variable domain in full, completed from reference TRBV5-1 and TRBJ1-1, reads KAGVTQTPRYLIKTRGQQVTLSCSPISGHRSVSWYQQTPGQGLQFLFEYFSETQRNKGNFPGRFSGRQFSNSRSEMNVSTLELGDSALYLCASSRGEGLHEAFFGQGTRLTVV.

The CDR3 sequence: CASNQSPGAPNQPQHF. CDR3 DNA sequence: TGTGCCAGTAACCAAAGCCCAGGGGCCCCTAATCAGCCCCAGCATTTT. J is TRBJ1-5 and V is TRBV19, with a possible D match to TRBD1 (6 bases). There are 16 residues in the CDR3. Germline V gene lookup returns CDR1 LNHDA and CDR2 SQIVND (reference sequence). Deletions cut 7 bases from V and 4 bases from J, with 20 bases between.

The chain carries TRBV28 and TRBJ2-2; possibly TRBD1 for D (6 bases). Germline CDR1 and CDR2: MDHEN and SYDVKM. V was shortened by 10 bases and J by 7 bases, with 10 bases between the two germline ends. The CDR3 is 11 amino acids. The CDR3 spells CATKGVGELFF. In DNA form, the CDR3 reads TGTGCCACCAAGGGGGTCGGGGAGCTGTTTTTT. Variable domain in full (rest from reference TRBV28 and TRBJ2-2): DVKVTQSSRYLVKRTGEKVFLECVQDMDHENMFWYRQDPGLGLRLIYFSYDVKMKEKGDIPEGYSVSREKKERFSLILESASTNQTSMYLCATKGVGELFFGEGSRLTVL.

The chain carries TRBV6-5 and TRBJ2-7; 8 bases align to TRBD1. Unmatched junction bases numbered 7, after V lost 6 bases and J lost 3 bases. The germline CDR1 and CDR2 sequences are MNHEY and SVGAGI. This CDR3 is built from 14 residues. The CDR3 nucleotides are TGTGCCAGCAGAGACCCGGGACAGGACTACGAGCAGTACTTC. The encoded protein is CASRDPGQDYEQYF.

A few counts support this clone. V and J are TRBV2 and TRBJ1-1; no clear D gene. This CDR3 contains 12 residues. The V gene lost 8 bases and the J gene lost 5 bases, with 12 bases spanning the gap. Germline V CDR1 and CDR2: SNHLY, FYNNEI. The CDR3 DNA follows: TGTGCCAGCGGAGGGTCTGGGACTGAAGCTTTCTTT. Protein: CASGGSGTEAFF. Together with reference TRBV2 and TRBJ1-1, the CDR3 gives the full variable domain: EPEVTQTPSHQVTQMGQEVILRCVPISNHLYFYWYRQILGQKVEFLVSFYNNEISEKSEIFDDQFSVERPDGSNFTLKIRSTKLEDSAMYFCASGGSGTEAFFGQGTRLTVV.

The chain has TRBV7-9 and TRBJ1-6; D is undetermined. V lost 8 bases, J lost 1 base, and 6 bases lay in between. The CDR3 is made up of 13 amino acids. Germline CDR1 SEHNR, CDR2 FQNEAQ (reference sequence). CDR3 bases: TGTGCCAGCTCTCGGTCCTATAATTCACCCCTCCACTTT. This codes for CASSRSYNSPLHF.